Presented here are 8 T cell receptor beta chains from one specimen sequenced in a study of neurological immune-mediated disorders. TCRdb re-called the 5' RACE reads through MiXCR, storing one row per CDR3 protein. The sample lists 100,000 or so distinct CDR3 sequences, approximately 13% seen once, with just under 5% in the top ten. As to time point: longitudinal time-point 2. The sequenced sample was PBMCs. Every receptor here comes from a female donor with HTLV-1-associated myelopathy (HAM/TSP).

The sample holds many counts of this clonotype. The V call is TRBV5-1, the J call TRBJ2-5, with 7 bases lining up with TRBD1. The CDR3 runs to 16 residues. V shed 0 bases and J 4 bases; nucleotides not matched to a gene: 9. CDR1 SGHRS and CDR2 YFSETQ come from the germline V gene. For the CDR3, the DNA is TGCGCCAGCAGCTTGGCCGATTCGGCAGGGGGAGAGACCCAGTACTTC. The encoded protein is CASSLADSAGGETQYF.

This clonotype has a count of ten or more. The rearrangement joins TRBV20-1 to TRBJ2-7; 10 bases agree with TRBD2. This CDR3 region has 13 residues. The V gene's germline CDR1 is DFQATT and CDR2 SNEGSKA (reference sequence). V gave up 1 base and J gave up 4 bases; unmatched junction bases: 1. CDR3 amino acids: CSARATSGYEQYF. In DNA, the CDR3 is TGCAGTGCTAGAGCGACTAGCGGGTACGAGCAGTACTTC.

The table lists this clonotype with many counts. Its ends do not fully match the called genes, so a read error is possible. The chain recombines TRBV24-1 with TRBJ2-1; D not certain. This CDR3 is 15 amino acids long. The germline V gene has CDR1 KGHDR and CDR2 SFDVKD. CDR3 residues: CATSGRPGSYNEQFF. As DNA, the CDR3 is TGTGCCACGAGTGGTCGTCCCGGCTCCTACAATGAGCAGTTCTTC.

At least ten counts were recorded for this clonotype. This chain uses TRBV24-1 with TRBJ2-1; 15 bases line up with TRBD2. CDR1 is KGHDR and CDR2 is SFDVKD in the germline V gene. V shed 4 bases, J shed 7 bases, and the junction held 16 bases outside the gene matches. This CDR3 has 20 residues. CDR3 residues: CATSDPKAGLAGGRGNEQFF. The DNA of the CDR3 is TGTGCCACCAGTGACCCAAAGGCCGGACTAGCGGGGGGGCGAGGGAATGAGCAGTTCTTC.

V is TRBV12-3 or TRBV12-4 and J is TRBJ2-5, with 8 bases aligning to TRBD1. This CDR3 contains 17 residues. V shed 4 bases, J shed 4 bases, and the junction held 14 bases outside the gene matches. The CDR3 loop is CASSSGVGQGGGETQYF. CDR3 in DNA: TGTGCCAGCAGTTCCGGAGTCGGACAGGGTGGAGGAGAGACCCAGTACTTC.

This clonotype was observed many times. The rearrangement uses TRBV12-3 or TRBV12-4 and TRBJ2-1; possible D gene TRBD1, 6 bases. The CDR3 extends over 16 amino acids. V was trimmed by 7 bases and J by 8 bases, leaving 24 bases between them. The CDR3 DNA sequence: TGTGCCAGCAACCCGGCAGCAGGGGCCTCTCTCGATGAGCAGTTCTTC. This translates into CASNPAAGASLDEQFF.

This clonotype was counted ten times or more. The rearrangement links TRBV7-9 to TRBJ2-4; D unresolved. V was trimmed by 1 base and J by 7 bases, leaving 8 bases between them. The CDR3 sequence is 13 residues long. Germline V gene sequence: CDR1 SEHNR, CDR2 FQNEAQ (reference sequence). CDR3 sequence (DNA): TGTGCCAGCAGCTTAGGAACAGTTAACATTCAGTACTTC. Translating gives CASSLGTVNIQYF.

The chain uses TRBV12-3 or TRBV12-4 and TRBJ2-3; perhaps TRBD1 as D (6 bases). The CDR3 runs to 14 residues. V lost 6 bases to trimming and J lost 0 bases, with 10 bases between them. The CDR3 sequence is CASRGTLSTDTQYF. Here the CDR3 DNA reads TGTGCCAGCAGGGGGACATTGAGCACAGATACGCAGTATTTT.